This entry features one T cell receptor beta chain sequence. The data originate from a study of blood T cell repertoires in COVID-19. Germline CDR1 and CDR2: LNHDA and SQIVND (reference sequence). The V end lost 6 bases, the J end lost 5 bases, and 16 bases lay between the germline ends. The CDR3 covers 15 residues. The protocol was immunoSEQ multiplex PCR, while the TCRdb copy is restricted to in-frame clones and leaves out a portion. The sample lists about 240,000 clones; 70% to 75% were seen once. This TCR was sampled from a woman aged 80 or older with acute or convalescent COVID-19. The sample was peripheral blood. This chain uses TRBV19 with TRBJ1-4, with D tentatively TRBD1 (6 bases). The CDR3 DNA reads as TGTGCCAGTAGGAAGATCAGGGGCCCCAATGAAAAACTGTTTTTT. Amino acid sequence: CASRKIRGPNEKLFF.